Presented here are 14 T cell receptor beta chains from one specimen sequenced in a study of CD8 T cells in Susac syndrome. With random hexamers, roughly 0.5 to 1 ug RNA was reverse transcribed. TCRdb redid the calling of the immunoSEQ multiplex PCR reads with MiXCR, one entry per CDR3 protein. Of about 210,000 distinct CDR3 sequences listed, approximately 94% are singletons. The sequenced sample was CD4+ T cells from PBMCs. The receptors stem from a human donor with Susac syndrome.

The V and J genes are TRBV5-6 and TRBJ1-6; the D is unclear. This CDR3 has 15 amino acids. CDR1 SGHDT and CDR2 YYEEEE come from the germline V gene. V was shortened by 1 base and J by 7 bases, with 12 bases between the two germline ends. CDR3 DNA sequence: TGTGCCAGCAGCTTGCAAGCAAGACTAAATTCACCCCTCCACTTT. Translation gives CASSLQARLNSPLHF.

The rearrangement links TRBV2 to TRBJ2-7; tentative D call: TRBD1 (6 bases). The CDR3 sequence is 14 residues long. CDR1 and CDR2 (germline): SNHLY, FYNNEI. Trimming took 3 bases from V and 0 from J, leaving 9 bases between them. The CDR3 sequence: CASSEDSYSYEQYF. The CDR3 region has the DNA TGTGCCAGCAGTGAGGACAGTTACTCCTACGAGCAGTACTTC.

The V call is TRBV9, the J call TRBJ1-2, with D maybe TRBD1 (6 bases). The CDR3 runs 14 residues. The V gene lost 3 bases and the J gene lost 6 bases, with 15 bases spanning the gap. Germline V gene data show CDR1 as SGDLS and CDR2 as YYNGEE. The CDR3 protein is CASSGEPYRDGYTF. CDR3 in DNA: TGTGCCAGCAGCGGGGAACCCTACAGGGATGGCTACACCTTC.

The V and J genes are TRBV5-5 and TRBJ1-1; D is possibly TRBD1 (6 bases). The CDR3 runs to 17 residues. Germline CDR1 reads SGHKS; CDR2 reads YYEKEE (reference sequence). V was pared by 1 base and J by 5 bases, with 21 bases between. The CDR3 nucleotides read TGTGCCAGCAGCTTGCAGGGGTCGCTAGGTTTCCTAACTGAAGCTTTCTTT. The encoded protein is CASSLQGSLGFLTEAFF. The full variable domain, with the rest looked up from reference TRBV5-5 and TRBJ1-1, is DAGVTQSPTHLIKTRGQQVTLRCSPISGHKSVSWYQQVLGQGPQFIFQYYEKEERGRGNFPDRFSARQFPNYSSELNVNALLLGDSALYLCASSLQGSLGFLTEAFFGQGTRLTVV.

V gene TRBV19 combines with J gene TRBJ1-2; no definite D call. The CDR3 has 15 amino acids. Germline values: CDR1 LNHDA, CDR2 SQIVND (reference sequence). V lost 11 bases to trimming and J lost 4 bases, with 23 bases between them. The DNA of the CDR3 is TGTGCCTCAGAAGGGAGGGAGCCGTTCGGCTATGGCTACACCTTC. Protein product: CASEGREPFGYGYTF.

This rearrangement joins TRBV7-9 to TRBJ2-7, with a tentative D call TRBD2 (6 bases). The CDR3 loop spans 14 amino acids. V was trimmed by 5 bases and J by 1 base, leaving 12 bases between them. Germline V gene data show CDR1 as SEHNR and CDR2 as FQNEAQ (reference sequence). The CDR3 DNA follows: TGTGCCAGCAGCGTGCCCGGGGGATCCTACGAGCAGTACTTC. It encodes CASSVPGGSYEQYF.

V and J are TRBV25-1 and TRBJ1-6; D gene uncertain. The CDR3 has 14 residues. The V and J ends lost 9 bases and 10 bases respectively, with 19 bases between them. Germline loops: CDR1 MGHDK, CDR2 SYGVNS. CDR3 nucleotides: TGTGCCAGTAACCTCTTTGGGTCGGACTCACCCCTCCACTTT. This sequence encodes CASNLFGSDSPLHF.

The rearrangement links TRBV20-1 to TRBJ2-5; D is unclear. The V gene lost 6 bases and the J gene lost 3 bases, with 14 bases spanning the gap. This CDR3 has 13 residues. Germline V gene data show CDR1 as DFQATT and CDR2 as SNEGSKA (reference sequence). The CDR3 DNA sequence: TGCAGTGCAGGTAGCCGCCCAAAAGAGACCCAGTACTTC. This codes for CSAGSRPKETQYF.

J is TRBJ2-3 and V is TRBV20-1; 8 bases match TRBD1. Germline CDR1 reads DFQATT; CDR2 reads SNEGSKA (reference sequence). The CDR3 is 17 residues long. The J segment lost 0 bases and the V segment lost 2 bases, leaving 10 bases of the junction unmatched. CDR3 sequence (DNA): TGCAGTGCTAGACCCAGGGGGCGAGGGACAAGCACAGATACGCAGTATTTT. Encoded protein: CSARPRGRGTSTDTQYF.

CDR3 nucleotides: TGTGCCAGCAGACCCGGGACAGGGAGGAAGAATGGCTACACCTTC. It is translated as CASRPGTGRKNGYTF. The chain recombines TRBV6-2 or TRBV6-3 with TRBJ1-2, with 9 bases identical to TRBD1. In germline, CDR1 is MNHEY, CDR2 SVGEGT. V was pared by 6 bases and J by 6 bases, with 11 bases of the junction left unmatched. The CDR3 is 15 residues long.

This chain connects TRBV7-2 to TRBJ2-5; the match to TRBD1 covers 11 bases. J was trimmed by 5 bases and V by 6 bases; bases with no gene match: 8. The CDR3 is 15 amino acids. Germline CDR1 SGHTA, CDR2 FQGNSA. Written as DNA, the CDR3 is TGTGCCAGCAGATTAAGGGACAGGGGGTTGGAGACCCAGTACTTC. Translating it yields CASRLRDRGLETQYF.

The chain couples TRBV5-4 to TRBJ2-1; TRBD1 matches at 10 bases. This CDR3 region has 17 residues. After removal of 4 bases from V and 4 bases from J, the junction contained 11 bases not matched to a gene. Germline V CDR1 and CDR2: SGHNT, YYREEE (reference sequence). DNA of the CDR3: TGTGCCAGCAGCCTGGACAGGGGGACTGCTAATTACAATGAGCAGTTCTTC. Translated, it gives CASSLDRGTANYNEQFF.

The chain is built from TRBV5-4 and TRBJ2-3; 7 nucleotides line up with TRBD2. V dropped 4 bases and J dropped 4; count of bases not matched to a gene: 6. Germline CDR1 SGHNT, CDR2 YYREEE (reference sequence). The CDR3 is 14 amino acids. The CDR3: CASSPGGGPDTQYF. The CDR3 DNA reads TGTGCCAGCAGCCCTGGGGGGGGACCAGATACGCAGTATTTT.

The rearrangement joins TRBV29-1 to TRBJ1-1; D might be TRBD1 (6 bases). CDR1 is SQVTM and CDR2 is ANQGSEA in the germline V gene. Trimming took off 7 bases at V and 1 base at J, with 16 bases between the two ends. This CDR3 region has 14 residues. CDR3 amino acids: CSAYRVVRNTEAFF. CDR3 DNA sequence: TGCAGCGCCTACAGGGTTGTACGGAACACTGAAGCTTTCTTT. Full variable domain (remainder filled in from reference TRBV29-1 and TRBJ1-1): SAVISQKPSRDICQRGTSLTIQCQVDSQVTMMFWYRQQPGQSLTLIATANQGSEATYESGFVIDKFPISRPNLTFSTLTVSNMSPEDSSIYLCSAYRVVRNTEAFFGQGTRLTVV.